The clone carrying this T cell receptor (beta chain) was seen only a few times. Then a second PCR, running roughly 7 to 11 cycles, was carried out with a sample-barcoded 5' primer and a J-beta primer mix. Each CDR3 protein gets one entry after TCRdb re-called the 5' RACE reads with MiXCR. The sample contains around 990,000 distinct CDR3 sequences, 20% to 25% of which appear only once. The data originate from a study of blood T cells in healthy people across ages. This same sample was also part of a study on T cells of mothers and their children.

The TCR comes from a girl aged 2-10 years in good health. The sequencing sample was made of blood.

For the CDR3, the DNA is TGCGCCAGCAGCCAAGACGGTAAAGGGAGCGAAAAACTGTTTTTT. Its translation: CASSQDGKGSEKLFF. The J gene is TRBJ1-4, the V gene TRBV4-3; D gene uncertain. V dropped 0 bases and J dropped 8 bases, with 13 bases sitting between them. There are 15 residues in the CDR3. CDR1 is LGHNA, CDR2 YSLEER, per germline.